The T cell receptor (beta chain) described here comes from a study of spatial heterogeneity in lung cancer. Overall study context: Detection of beta-chain sequences consistently exceeded that of alpha-chain sequences. For the average unique TCR and UMI combination, more than eight occurrences appeared in raw reads.

Study-level findings and limits: The appearance of ubiquitous expanded tumor TCRs in blood was greater at resection than follow-up.

The time point is: sample taken at primary tumor resection. Material for sequencing was whole RNA from tumor, nontumor lung or frozen PBMC, left unsorted. Samples were obtained from around 72 donors, all untreated early-stage non-small cell lung cancer patients. This clonotype was counted only a few times. As yet, its antigen is unknown. Germline-derived CDR1 and CDR2 are SGHVS and FNYEAQ. The CDR3 has 16 residues. The V and J ends lost 1 base and 0 bases respectively, with 10 bases between them. Each CDR3 protein gets one entry after TCRdb re-called the 5' RACE reads with MiXCR. The profile shows roughly 79,000 distinct CDR3 sequences, around 13% of them singletons.

This clonotype originated in a male donor with early-stage non-small cell lung cancer. The material sequenced was PBMCs, taken at surgery. This sequence joins TRBV7-6 and TRBJ1-5; tentatively, D is TRBD1 (5 bases). CDR3 region: CASSLVAGRSNQPQHF. The CDR3 DNA sequence: TGTGCCAGCAGCTTAGTAGCAGGGCGTAGCAATCAGCCCCAGCATTTT.